The clone carrying this T cell receptor (beta chain) has only a few counts. The record originates from a study of blood T cell repertoires in COVID-19. The wider study: COVID-19 samples collected from the United States, Italy and Spain covered acute and convalescent phases. Sources were T cells, B-cell-depleted T cells, or PBMCs; the material itself was cDNA or gDNA.

Original handling: It was from reference gene primer amplification that nucleated cell counts were estimated. Generated by immunoSEQ multiplex PCR, the TCRdb table keeps only in-frame clones and is missing some. V and J calls plus clone size are reproduced from that table; the DNA served to infer D and trimming. In the table there are around 100,000 clones, 70% to 90% of which are singletons. The CDR3 has 15 amino acids. The trim removed 1 base at V and 1 base at J, leaving 3 bases unmatched. The germline CDR1 and CDR2 sequences are MNHNS and SASEGT. The sample consisted of peripheral blood. The sequence came from a middle-aged man with acute or convalescent COVID-19. The chain links TRBV6-1 to TRBJ2-7, with 8 bases identical to TRBD1. The CDR3 protein is CASSEVGTGSYEQYF. The CDR3 nucleotides read TGTGCCAGCAGTGAAGTCGGGACAGGATCCTACGAGCAGTACTTC.